Sequencing of this T cell receptor (beta chain) was carried out in a study of regulatory T cells in long-lasting Graves disease. The table lists this clonotype with a few counts. Germline V gene sequence: CDR1 SGDLS, CDR2 YYNGEE. The CDR3 length is 17 residues. The trim removed 0 bases at V and 8 bases at J, leaving 15 bases unmatched. The time point: newly diagnosed GD, antithyroid drugs for less than 3 months. PBMC RNA was the source of the TCR library. It was American Thyroid Association guidelines that determined Graves' disease diagnosis. TCR beta libraries were built with iRepertoire HTBI primers and Arm-PCR of CDR3 regions. TCRdb processed the multiplex PCR reads anew with MiXCR; each CDR3 protein has one entry. The table has hundreds of thousands of distinct CDR3 sequences, about 16% seen once; the top ten hold roughly 25%. The sample was also linked to a second study, of T cells in Graves' hyperthyroidism and ophthalmopathy. That work adds: Most expanded thyroid clonotypes above 0.001 recurred in blood.

The input for sequencing was peripheral blood mononuclear cells (PBMCs), taken at new diagnosis, from a patient treated with antithyroid drugs. This sequence was found in a woman aged 40 to 65 with Graves disease. J is TRBJ2-3 and V is TRBV9, with 7 bases matching TRBD2. This chain's CDR3 is CASSVARGGGSLLTQYF. The CDR3, as DNA: TGTGCCAGCAGCGTAGCTCGGGGCGGGGGATCGTTGCTTACGCAGTATTTT.